The clone carrying this TCR beta chain has ten or more counts. Its cognate antigen is unknown. CDR3 length: 17 amino acids. CDR1 is SGHTA, CDR2 FQGNSA, per germline. V was clipped by 1 base and J by 1 base; unmatched bases: 4. The source of the sample is a study of T-cell memory formation after mild COVID-19. Overall study results and limits: For contracting clones, CD4+ ones sat mainly in CM and EM, CD8+ in EMRA.

TCRdb reprocessed the 5' RACE reads with MiXCR, giving one entry per CDR3 protein. This sample carries hundreds of thousands of distinct CDR3 sequences, 15% to 20% of them seen once, and the ten largest clones take approximately 23%. The receptor was derived from a man aged 18 to 29 who had mild COVID-19 (a few samples of this study predate the infection). Cell type and time point are not known. Sequenced sample: PBMCs or a T cell subset sorted from them (not recorded which). The V call is TRBV7-2, the J call TRBJ2-3; 11 nucleotides match TRBD2. CDR3 residues: CASSLGVSGGGTDTQYF. The CDR3 DNA is TGTGCCAGCAGCTTAGGTGTTAGCGGGGGGGGCACAGATACGCAGTATTTT.